The entry below describes one T cell receptor (beta chain). This specimen belongs to a study of blood T cell repertoires in COVID-19. Study-level information: COVID-19 samples, acute and convalescent, were from the United States, Italy and Spain. Nucleic acid was either cDNA or gDNA, and it came from T cells, B-cell-depleted T cells, or PBMCs.

Original processing methods: Amplification with reference gene primers provided the estimates of nucleated cell counts. Data came from immunoSEQ multiplex PCR; TCRdb stores just in-frame clones and leaves some out. For V, J and clone size, that table is used; D and trimming come from the DNA. The sample contains 89,000 or so clones, roughly 88% of which appear only once. Germline values: CDR1 MNHEY, CDR2 SVGEGT. This CDR3 comprises 15 residues. Trimming removed 5 bases at V and 5 bases at J, with 19 bases between. The V and J genes are TRBV6-2 or TRBV6-3 and TRBJ2-7, with a possible D match to TRBD1 (7 bases). This clonotype was obtained from a man aged 50 to 59 with active COVID-19. Sequencing was performed on peripheral blood. The CDR3 bases are TGTGCCAGCAGTCCCTTGGGCAGGGGGGACGACGAGCAGTACTTC. Its protein product is CASSPLGRGDDEQYF.